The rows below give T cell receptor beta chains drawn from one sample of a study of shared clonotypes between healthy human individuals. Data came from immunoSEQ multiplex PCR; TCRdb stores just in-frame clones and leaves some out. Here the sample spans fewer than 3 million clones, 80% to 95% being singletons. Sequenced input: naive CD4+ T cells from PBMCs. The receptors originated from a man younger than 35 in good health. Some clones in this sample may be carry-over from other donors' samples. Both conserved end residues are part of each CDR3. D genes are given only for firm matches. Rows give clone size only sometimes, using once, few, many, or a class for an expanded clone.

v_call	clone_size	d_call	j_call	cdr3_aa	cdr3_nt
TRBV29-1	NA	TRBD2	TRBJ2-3	CSGATSGSTDTQYF	TGCAGCGGCGCGACTAGCGGGAGCACAGATACGCAGTATTTT
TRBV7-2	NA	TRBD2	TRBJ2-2	CASSLASGAMGGELFF	TGTGCCAGCAGCTTGGCTAGCGGGGCGATGGGAGGGGAGCTGTTTTTT
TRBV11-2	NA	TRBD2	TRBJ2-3	CASSSRNGLAGGTDTQYF	TGTGCCAGCAGCTCCCGAAACGGACTAGCGGGAGGCACAGATACGCAGTATTTT
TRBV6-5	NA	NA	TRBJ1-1	CASSLGQGNTEAFF	TGTGCCAGCAGTTTAGGGCAGGGCAACACTGAAGCTTTCTTT
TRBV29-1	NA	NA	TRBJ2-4	CSVEGVLAKNIQYF	TGCAGCGTTGAAGGGGTATTAGCCAAAAACATTCAGTACTTC
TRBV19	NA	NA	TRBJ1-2	CASNHPRDSNYGYTF	TGTGCCAGTAATCATCCCAGGGACTCTAACTATGGCTACACCTTC
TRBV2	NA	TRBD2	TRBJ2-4	CASSDLGVPQGIAGGAKNIQYF	TGTGCCAGCAGTGATCTCGGGGTTCCACAAGGGATAGCGGGAGGAGCCAAAAACATTCAGTACTTC
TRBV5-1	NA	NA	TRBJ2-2	CASSRTGNTGELFF	TGCGCCAGCAGCCGTACAGGGAACACCGGGGAGCTGTTTTTT
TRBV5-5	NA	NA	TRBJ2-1	CASNQDGSSYNEQFF	TGTGCCAGCAACCAGGACGGTAGCTCCTACAATGAGCAGTTCTTC
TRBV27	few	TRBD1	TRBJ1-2	CASSFTGAYGYTF	TGTGCCAGCAGTTTCACAGGGGCATATGGCTACACCTTC
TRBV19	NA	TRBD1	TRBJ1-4	CASRRRGGQGEEKLFF	TGTGCCAGTAGACGGAGGGGGGGACAGGGAGAAGAAAAACTGTTTTTT
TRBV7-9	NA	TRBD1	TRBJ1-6	CASSPTGGGSPLHF	TGTGCCAGCAGCCCGACAGGGGGAGGTTCACCCCTCCACTTT
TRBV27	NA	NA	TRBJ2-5	CASSLTSGQETQYF	TGTGCCAGCAGTTTAACCAGCGGCCAAGAGACCCAGTACTTC
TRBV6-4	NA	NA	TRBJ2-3	CASSATRANTQYF	TGTGCCAGCAGTGCTACCAGGGCGAATACGCAGTATTTT
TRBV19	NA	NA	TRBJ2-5	CASSPDNQETQYF	TGTGCCAGTAGTCCTGACAACCAAGAGACCCAGTACTTC
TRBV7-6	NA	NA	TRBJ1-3	CASSSRQDGRAGNTIYF	TGTGCCAGCAGCTCCCGCCAGGACGGCCGAGCTGGAAACACCATATATTTT
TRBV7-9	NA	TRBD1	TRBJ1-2	CASSQDRGPYGYTF	TGTGCCAGCAGCCAAGACAGGGGCCCTTATGGCTACACCTTC
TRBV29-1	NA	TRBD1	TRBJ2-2	CSVEAGQGLFGELFF	TGCAGCGTTGAAGCGGGACAGGGCTTGTTCGGGGAGCTGTTTTTT
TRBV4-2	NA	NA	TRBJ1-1	CASSQDLRARNTEAFF	NA
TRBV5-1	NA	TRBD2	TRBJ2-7	CASSVGLAGGAYEQYF	TGCGCCAGCAGCGTGGGACTAGCGGGAGGGGCCTACGAGCAGTACTTC
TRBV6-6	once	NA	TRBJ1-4	CASTELVSVEKLFF	TGTGCCAGCACTGAGTTGGTTTCGGTTGAAAAACTGTTTTTT
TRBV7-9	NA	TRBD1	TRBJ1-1	CASSPNRGMNTEAFF	TGTGCCAGCAGCCCGAACAGGGGCATGAACACTGAAGCTTTCTTT
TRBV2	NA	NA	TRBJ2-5	CASRDRYFQETQYF	TGTGCCAGCAGGGACAGATACTTCCAAGAGACCCAGTACTTC
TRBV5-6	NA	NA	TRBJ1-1	CASSPRGRIANTEAFF	TGTGCCAGCAGCCCCCGAGGGCGCATTGCGAACACTGAAGCTTTCTTT
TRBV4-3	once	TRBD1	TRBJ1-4	CASSQDIDRGGGEKLFF	TGCGCCAGCAGCCAAGATATCGACAGGGGTGGGGGTGAAAAACTGTTTTTT
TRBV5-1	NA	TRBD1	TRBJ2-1	CASSTGTALNEQFF	TGCGCCAGCAGCACCGGGACAGCTCTCAATGAGCAGTTCTTC
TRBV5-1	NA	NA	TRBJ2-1	CASSPTIVRTDEQFF	TGCGCCAGCAGCCCCACTATAGTTCGCACCGATGAGCAGTTCTTC
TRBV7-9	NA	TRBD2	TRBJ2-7	CASSQSGTSGWSYEQYF	TGTGCCAGCAGCCAATCTGGGACTAGCGGGTGGTCCTACGAGCAGTACTTC
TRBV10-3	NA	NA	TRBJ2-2	CAISESGGRTTTNTGELFF	TGTGCCATCAGTGAGTCGGGTGGCCGGACCACAACGAACACCGGGGAGCTGTTTTTT
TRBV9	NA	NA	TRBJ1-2	CASSLRSRTYENYGYTF	TGTGCCAGCAGCCTAAGGAGTCGGACTTACGAGAACTATGGCTACACCTTC
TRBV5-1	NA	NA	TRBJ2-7	CASSLAGTPTSYEQYF	TGCGCCAGCAGCTTGGCGGGGACACCCACCTCCTACGAGCAGTACTTC
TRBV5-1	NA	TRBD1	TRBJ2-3	CASRSGQGNTDTQYF	TGCGCCAGCAGATCCGGACAGGGGAACACAGATACGCAGTATTTT
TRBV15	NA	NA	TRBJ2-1	CATSSTSRSNEQFF	TGTGCCACCAGCTCTACTAGCCGATCCAATGAGCAGTTCTTC
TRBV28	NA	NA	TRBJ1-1	CASSLADRPYVEAFF	TGTGCCAGCAGTTTAGCCGACAGGCCTTATGTTGAAGCTTTCTTT
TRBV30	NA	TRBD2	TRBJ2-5	CAWSFGGRARETQYF	TGTGCCTGGAGTTTTGGTGGGAGGGCCAGGGAGACCCAGTACTTC
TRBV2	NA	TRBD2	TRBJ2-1	CASSRTSGSDEQFF	TGTGCCAGCAGTAGGACTAGCGGGAGCGATGAGCAGTTCTTC
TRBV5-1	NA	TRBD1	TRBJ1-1	CASSLGRDSEAFF	TGCGCCAGCAGCTTGGGTCGGGACAGTGAAGCTTTCTTT
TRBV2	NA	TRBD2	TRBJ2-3	CASSANLAGAVDTQYF	TGTGCCAGCAGCGCCAATCTAGCGGGGGCCGTAGATACGCAGTATTTT
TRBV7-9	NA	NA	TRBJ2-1	CASSISSLSYNEQFF	TGTGCCAGCTCCATCAGCAGCCTTTCCTACAATGAGCAGTTCTTC
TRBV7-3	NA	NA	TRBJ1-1	CASSLTVNTEAFF	TGTGCCAGCAGCCTGACAGTGAACACTGAAGCTTTCTTT
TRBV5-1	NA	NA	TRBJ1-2	CASSTGEAYGYTF	TGCGCCAGCAGTACTGGGGAGGCCTATGGCTACACCTTC
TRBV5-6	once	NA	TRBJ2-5	CASSLGPKETQYF	TGTGCCAGCAGCTTGGGGCCGAAAGAGACCCAGTACTTC
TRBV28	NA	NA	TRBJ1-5	CASTPQRNQPQHF	TGTGCCAGCACCCCACAGAGGAATCAGCCCCAGCATTTT
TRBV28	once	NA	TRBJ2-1	CASSFSREYNEQFF	TGTGCCAGCAGTTTTTCTAGGGAATACAATGAGCAGTTCTTC
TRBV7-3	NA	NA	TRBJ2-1	CASSRDNDPASYNEQFF	TGTGCCAGCAGCCGGGACAATGACCCCGCCTCCTACAATGAGCAGTTCTTC
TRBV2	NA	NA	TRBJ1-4	CASTVEAGFRTNEKLFF	TGTGCCAGCACGGTGGAGGCGGGATTTCGAACTAATGAAAAACTGTTTTTT
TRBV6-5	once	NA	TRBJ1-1	CASSYYLNTEAFF	TGTGCCAGCAGTTACTACCTGAACACTGAAGCTTTCTTT
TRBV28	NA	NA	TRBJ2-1	CASSPWRQSSYNEQFF	TGTGCCAGCAGTCCGTGGCGTCAGAGCTCCTACAATGAGCAGTTCTTC
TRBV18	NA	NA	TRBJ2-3	CASSRTGEGADTQYF	TGTGCCAGCTCAAGAACGGGAGAAGGGGCAGATACGCAGTATTTT
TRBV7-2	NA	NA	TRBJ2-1	CASSPRHGSYNEQFF	TGTGCCAGCAGCCCACGCCACGGGAGCTACAATGAGCAGTTCTTC
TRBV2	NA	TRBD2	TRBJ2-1	CASTGGSSYNEQFF	TGTGCCAGCACTGGCGGGAGCTCCTACAATGAGCAGTTCTTC
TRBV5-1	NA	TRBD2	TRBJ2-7	CASSFSGSHDEQYF	TGCGCCAGCAGCTTTAGCGGGAGTCACGACGAGCAGTACTTC
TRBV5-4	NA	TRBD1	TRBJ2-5	CASSSADRGQETQYF	TGTGCCAGCAGCTCGGCCGACAGGGGGCAAGAGACCCAGTACTTC
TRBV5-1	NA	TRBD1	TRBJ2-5	CASSRGQGQETQYF	TGCGCCAGCAGCCGAGGACAGGGACAAGAGACCCAGTACTTC
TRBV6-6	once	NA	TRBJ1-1	CASSYGVMNTEAFF	TGTGCCAGCAGTTACGGGGTCATGAACACTGAAGCTTTCTTT
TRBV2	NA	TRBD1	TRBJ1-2	CASSSQGVEGYTF	TGTGCCAGCAGTAGCCAGGGGGTTGAGGGCTACACCTTC
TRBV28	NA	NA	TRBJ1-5	CASSFQGFGNQPQHF	TGTGCCAGCAGTTTTCAGGGATTTGGCAATCAGCCCCAGCATTTT
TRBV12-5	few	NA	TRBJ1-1	CASGLAEGGNTEAFF	TGTGCTAGTGGTTTGGCCGAGGGTGGGAATACTGAAGCTTTCTTT
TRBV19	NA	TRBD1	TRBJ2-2	CASSRNSGTGFAGELFF	TGTGCCAGTAGTCGAAATTCCGGGACAGGTTTCGCCGGGGAGCTGTTTTTT
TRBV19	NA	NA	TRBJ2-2	CASRIAVLTGELFF	TGTGCCAGCCGTATCGCGGTACTCACCGGGGAGCTGTTTTTT